What follows is one TCR beta chain and its context. As yet, its antigen is unknown. V trimming: 5 bases; J trimming: 3 bases; junction bases outside the gene matches: 5. This CDR3 spans 15 amino acids. Per germline, CDR1 SGHTA and CDR2 FQGTGA. The sample originates from a study of cytomegalovirus exposure and HLA in healthy donors. Broader study findings: Immune exposure was documented only through CMV serostatus. Researchers reported from a later analysis that most CMV-associated TCR beta chains appeared HLA-restricted. Rates of TCR association differed by HLA locus in a later analysis, with DRB1 highest and HLA-C lowest.

The PCR ran on 60 Vbeta and 13 Jbeta primers. Profiled with immunoSEQ multiplex PCR; TCRdb holds only in-frame clones, not every one. The sample lists more than 110,000 clones; approximately 79% were seen once. The J gene is TRBJ2-2, the V gene TRBV7-3, with 8 nucleotides matching TRBD1. The source material was PBMCs. The receptor was isolated from a woman in her 50s in good health and CMV-seropositive. The CDR3 loop reads CASSPGTGYTGELFF. Written as DNA, the CDR3 is TGTGCCAGCAGCCCCGGGACAGGCTACACCGGGGAGCTGTTTTTT.